Below are 13 T cell receptor beta chains sequenced from a single sample in a study of response to subunit inactivated influenza vaccine (dated by TCRdb to 2016 to 2018). Library construction relied on RT-PCR. Instrument on record: Illumina HiSeq 2500. The public reads were run again by TCRdb, first through fastp at Q25 and then through MiXCR, and only productive beta chains were kept. Rows are combined by CDR3 protein, so each entry shows the most common genes and DNA. Recorded for this sample are under 850,000 distinct CDR3 sequences; about 18% of them occurred a single time. Roughly a tenth of the sample is in the top ten clones. Sequencing was performed on PBMCs from blood, taken roughly 5 days after vaccination. These receptors originate from a man in his fifties who received an inactivated influenza vaccine. Donor details come from another sample of the same person, matched by shared clones.

The chain combines TRBV28 with TRBJ2-7; D gene unclear. This CDR3 comprises 14 residues. Looked up from germline, CDR1 is MDHEN and CDR2 is SYDVKM. V lost 6 bases and J 2 bases, leaving 14 bases between the germline ends. Here the CDR3 DNA reads TGTGCCAGCAGCCCGAAGTTAGGCGCCTACGAGCAGTACTTC. Protein sequence: CASSPKLGAYEQYF.

The J gene is TRBJ1-1, the V gene TRBV12-3 or TRBV12-4; D gene uncertain. V dropped 3 bases and J dropped 10 bases, with 18 bases sitting between them. The CDR3 covers 14 residues. CDR3 nucleotides: TGTGCCAGCAGTTTTGCCGCAGGACGGGATGGAGCTTTCTTT. The encoded protein is CASSFAAGRDGAFF.

This clonotype appeared a few times. This chain connects TRBV29-1 to TRBJ2-3; 7 nucleotides line up with TRBD2. This CDR3 is built from 14 residues. Trimming took 3 bases from V and 1 from J; bases not matched to a gene: 4. CDR1 is SQVTM, CDR2 ANQGSEA, per germline. CDR3 sequence: CSVDSSGGTDTQYF. CDR3 DNA: TGCAGCGTTGATTCCAGCGGGGGCACAGATACGCAGTATTTT.

This clonotype was counted at least ten times. This chain uses TRBV6-1 with TRBJ1-6; 7 bases match TRBD1. CDR3 length: 15 residues. The junction had 13 bases not matched to a gene; V was cut back by 8 bases and J by 9 bases. Germline CDR1 reads MNHNS; CDR2 reads SASEGT. The CDR3 nucleotides read TGTGCCAGCGGCGCAAACAGGGGCGGAATTTCACCCCTCCACTTT. It is translated as CASGANRGGISPLHF.

Remarks on this clonotype: A much larger clone is a single base away; this may be a read error. This sequence joins TRBV4-1 and TRBJ1-1; D is unresolved. Germline V lookup: CDR1 MGHRA, CDR2 YSYEKL. The CDR3 is made up of 15 amino acids. The ends were cut back, 1 base at V and 6 bases at J, with 15 bases in the middle. The DNA of the CDR3 is TGCGCCAGCAGCCAAGGTGTTGCTATGGGATCTGAAGCTTTCTTT. Protein sequence: CASSQGVAMGSEAFF.

This clonotype showed up just a few times. The rearrangement links TRBV11-1 to TRBJ2-5; maybe TRBD1 (6 bases). Trimming pared 5 bases from V and 0 bases from J, leaving 16 bases between. CDR3 length: 16 residues. From germline, CDR1 is SGHAT and CDR2 FQDESV (reference sequence). The CDR3 is CASSRSIDRNQETQYF. The CDR3 DNA reads as TGTGCCAGCAGCCGATCGATAGACAGGAACCAAGAGACCCAGTACTTC.

There are a few counts of this clonotype. The V gene is TRBV20-1, the J gene TRBJ2-1; D possibly corresponds to TRBD1 (6 bases). The ends were cut back, 2 bases at V and 9 bases at J, with 17 bases in the middle. The CDR3 covers 14 residues. Germline V CDR1 and CDR2: DFQATT, SNEGSKA (reference sequence). CDR3 amino acids: CSARSQGPGGEQFF. DNA of the CDR3: TGCAGTGCTAGATCACAGGGTCCTGGAGGTGAGCAGTTCTTC.

In its sample, this clonotype was seen many times. V is TRBV20-1 and J is TRBJ1-2; possible D gene TRBD1, 5 bases. CDR1 is DFQATT and CDR2 is SNEGSKA in the germline V gene (reference sequence). The CDR3 is made up of 17 amino acids. The ends were cut back, 0 bases at V and 8 bases at J, with 25 bases in the middle. The CDR3 DNA follows: TGCAGTGCTAGAGATCGGTTGCGACAGCAGGCAGCGCGGGGCTACACCTTC. It is translated as CSARDRLRQQAARGYTF.

This clonotype showed up just a few times. The chain couples TRBV20-1 to TRBJ2-1; 7 nucleotides agree with TRBD2. Germline lookup yields CDR1 DFQATT and CDR2 SNEGSKA (reference sequence). CDR3 length equals 14 residues. After removal of 2 bases from V and 6 bases from J, the junction contained 7 bases not matched to a gene. The CDR3 DNA reads TGCAGTGCTAGATCGGGACTATCCCCCAATGAGCAGTTCTTC. Encoded protein: CSARSGLSPNEQFF.

V and J are TRBV15 and TRBJ2-3; possible D gene TRBD2, 7 bases. Germline CDR1 reads LNHNV; CDR2 reads YYDKDF (reference sequence). The CDR3 has 16 amino acids. V lost 1 base and J lost 3, with 14 bases in between. The CDR3 sequence: CATSRVFGGATDTQYF. The CDR3 region has the DNA TGTGCCACCAGCAGAGTCTTTGGGGGGGCAACAGATACGCAGTATTTT.

The chain combines TRBV20-1 with TRBJ1-4; D uncertain. The V end lost 6 bases, the J end lost 3 bases, and 11 bases lay between the germline ends. The length of the CDR3 is 13 residues. Germline values: CDR1 DFQATT, CDR2 SNEGSKA (reference sequence). DNA of the CDR3: TGCAGTGCCATGACGAGGGCTAATGAAAAACTGTTTTTT. Translated: CSAMTRANEKLFF.

This clonotype was detected ten times or more. The V gene is TRBV6-1, the J gene TRBJ2-3, with 9 bases matching TRBD1. CDR3 size: 15 residues. V was pared by 7 bases and J by 1 base, with 6 bases of the junction left unmatched. Germline CDR1 is MNHNS and CDR2 is SASEGT. CDR3 sequence: CASTDRDRGTDTQYF. The DNA of the CDR3 is TGTGCCAGCACCGATAGGGACAGGGGCACAGATACGCAGTATTTT.

This clonotype was seen only a few times. This chain uses TRBV15 with TRBJ2-7, with D perhaps TRBD1 (5 bases). Deletions cut 3 bases from V and 4 bases from J, with 10 bases between. The CDR3 has 13 residues. The germline CDR1 and CDR2 sequences are LNHNV and YYDKDF (reference sequence). This CDR3 is CATSSGRVYEQYF. CDR3 DNA: TGTGCCACCAGCAGCGGCAGGGTATACGAGCAGTACTTC.